What follows are 6 T cell receptor beta chains derived from one specimen sequenced in a study of T cells in pancreatic ductal adenocarcinoma. No neoadjuvant therapy was given to the selected pancreatic ductal adenocarcinoma patients before their surgery. Here immunoSEQ multiplex PCR was the method, and the copy in TCRdb shows in-frame clones only, minus some. This table holds roughly 31,000 clones, 85% to 95% found once. What was sequenced was PBMCs. These receptors came from a human donor with pancreatic ductal adenocarcinoma.

V gene TRBV7-9 combines with J gene TRBJ1-1; the D is unclear. V was shortened by 2 bases and J by 2 bases, with 12 bases between the two germline ends. Looked up from germline, CDR1 is SEHNR and CDR2 is FQNEAQ (reference sequence). The CDR3 has 15 amino acids. The CDR3 here is CASSLSRAGNTEAFF. The CDR3, as DNA: TGTGCCAGCAGCTTAAGTCGGGCGGGAAACACTGAAGCTTTCTTT.

This chain uses TRBV19 with TRBJ2-1, with 7 bases lining up with TRBD2. V shed 4 bases, J shed 9 bases, and the junction held 12 bases outside the gene matches. CDR3 length equals 15 residues. The germline V gene has CDR1 LNHDA and CDR2 SQIVND (reference sequence). The CDR3 spells CASSTWTSKKFEQFF. The CDR3 coding sequence is TGTGCCAGTAGTACTTGGACTAGTAAGAAGTTTGAGCAGTTCTTC.

The chain is built from TRBV13 and TRBJ1-1, with D possibly being TRBD1 (5 bases). CDR3 length: 15 residues. Per germline, CDR1 PRHDT and CDR2 FYEKMQ (reference sequence). The V end was cut by 5 bases, the J end by 1 base, with 14 bases between. CDR3 residues: CASSPLGVRNTEAFF. The DNA for the CDR3 is TGTGCCAGCAGCCCCCTGGGGGTGAGGAACACTGAAGCTTTCTTT.

This chain connects TRBV21-1 to TRBJ2-1; TRBD2, the D gene given by the table, was not confirmed from the DNA. TRBV21-1 is deemed a pseudogene. This CDR3 contains 17 residues. The CDR3 nucleotides are TGTGCCAGCAGCAATCCGTGGCGAGGCGGGAGTTCCAATGAGCAGTTCTTC. Protein sequence: CASSNPWRGGSSNEQFF.

The V gene is TRBV7-9, the J gene TRBJ2-1; TRBD1 aligns across 8 bases. J lost 5 bases, V lost 5 bases, and 5 bases had no gene match. The CDR3 runs to 14 residues. CDR1 and CDR2 (germline): SEHNR, FQNEAQ (reference sequence). Here the CDR3 DNA reads TGTGCCAGCAGCCTCGGGACAGGCCACAATGAGCAGTTCTTC. This codes for CASSLGTGHNEQFF. The full variable domain, rest sourced from reference TRBV7-9 and TRBJ2-1, is DTGVSQNPRHKITKRGQNVTFRCDPISEHNRLYWYRQTLGQGPEFLTYFQNEAQLEKSRLLSDRFSAERPKGSFSTLEIQRTEQGDSAMYLCASSLGTGHNEQFFGPGTRLTVL.

The chain couples TRBV7-2 to TRBJ1-1, with unresolved D. Trimming took off 6 bases at V and 1 base at J, with 9 bases between the two ends. CDR3 length: 13 amino acids. Germline V CDR1 and CDR2: SGHTA, FQGNSA. The DNA of the CDR3 is TGTGCCAGCAGGTCCGCCAGGAACACTGAAGCTTTCTTT. Translation gives CASRSARNTEAFF.